Included here is one T cell receptor (beta chain) sequence, with context. The clone's antigen remains unknown. Base quality data are lacking; no much larger clone is found one base away. CDR1 and CDR2, looked up from the germline V gene, are SGHRS and YFSETQ. The CDR3 covers 15 residues, taking in both the cysteine and the phenylalanine. Only the CDR3 part of the read is kept: 45 bases, read in frame from the first base. From V the trimming removes 6 bases and from J it removes 5 bases, while the gene matches leave 12 bases of the junction unaccounted for. The sample is drawn from a study of shared T cell receptors in the human thymus (dated by TCRdb to the early 2020s). At the level of the whole study: The study examined how self-reactive, shared T-cell receptor alpha chains are generated in the human thymus.

The library relied on the immunoSEQ multiplex PCR assay. TCRdb took over this immuneACCESS table, retaining in-frame rearrangements with V and J assigned. Such tables are incomplete; in checked studies, under half of the missing clones stem from an unresolved V gene, and the remainder is unexplained. This sample is represented by some 760,000 clones; 75% to 90% of them were singletons. The ten largest make up approximately 0.01% of the sample. These data also featured in a second study, about human thymus T cells. According to the second study: The donors were immunologically healthy infants in Finland who had open corrective cardiac surgery for congenital heart defects. The thymus tissue came from surgical resects taken out during corrective cardiac surgery. Biased V and J gene segment usage appeared to be present in both thymic and peripheral blood repertoires. The related research reported highly overlapping thymic TCR repertoires among unrelated individuals. The study characterized TCR alpha and beta repertoires from under 10 infant thymus samples and a few related peripheral blood samples. Donor ages ranged from about 7 to 244 days, and the cohort comprised six male and a couple of female infants. Thymocytes were mechanically released from the tissue and were stored as pellets of about 9-33 million cells at -70 degrees C. A QIAsymphony instrument was used to extract genomic DNA from the frozen cell pellets. The immunoSEQ multiplex PCR assay was used to amplify the TCRB and TCRAD loci from a standardized amount of quality-controlled genomic DNA. The V(D)J region was spanned by amplicons of a length sufficient to cover the CDR3 and to identify V and J genes. Through the commercial immunoSEQ service, the amplicons were sequenced on an Illumina platform. Corrections for primer bias and sequencing errors followed previously described methods, while TCRAD and TCRB definitions were based on the IMGT database. The repertoires were analysed using immunoSEQ Analyzer 3.0 and VDJTools for basic statistics, V/J segment usage, diversity estimates, rarefaction and pairwise overlap. Diversity was estimated with Chao1, ChaoE, Efron-Thisted, Shannon and inverse Simpson indices, and also on datasets down-sampled to the smallest sample. Repertoire overlap was assessed by strict matching of CDR3 nucleotide sequence, V gene and J gene, and clustering was done by Jaccard-based multidimensional scaling. Thymus samples yielded on average about 810,000 unique TCRB clonotypes, compared with roughly 80,000 from blood samples.

The chain links TRBV5-1 with TRBJ2-5, with 8 bases matching TRBD1. The TCR sequence derives from a girl under three years old with a congenital heart defect. Donor details come from another sample of the same person, matched by shared clones. Sequencing input: thymocytes. The DNA reads as follows: TGCGCCAGCAACTCAAAAAAGACAGGGGCCGAGACCCAGTACTTC. It encodes CASNSKKTGAETQYF.